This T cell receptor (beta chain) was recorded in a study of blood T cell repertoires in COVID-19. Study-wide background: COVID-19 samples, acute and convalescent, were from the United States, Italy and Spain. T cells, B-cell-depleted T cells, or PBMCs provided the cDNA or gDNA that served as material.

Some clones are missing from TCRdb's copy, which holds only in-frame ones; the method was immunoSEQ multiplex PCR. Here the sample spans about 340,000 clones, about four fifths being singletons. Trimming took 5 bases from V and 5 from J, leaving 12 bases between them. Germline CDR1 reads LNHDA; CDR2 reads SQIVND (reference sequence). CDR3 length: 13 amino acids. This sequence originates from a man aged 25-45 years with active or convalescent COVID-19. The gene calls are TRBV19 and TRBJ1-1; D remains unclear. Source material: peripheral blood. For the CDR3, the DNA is TGTGCCAGTAGTCCTCAACCGGGTACTGAAGCTTTCTTT. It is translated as CASSPQPGTEAFF.